Following are 27 T cell receptor beta chains from one sample sequenced in a study of T cells after yellow fever vaccination. MiXCR, applied by TCRdb to the 5' RACE reads, yields one record per CDR3 protein. The table shows fewer than 400,000 distinct CDR3 sequences, with about 11% occurring only once. Sample: CD4+ T cells sorted from PBMCs, taken 45 days after the yellow fever booster vaccination. The source of these receptors is a man between 18 and 29 years old who received the YFV17D yellow fever vaccine.

This clonotype was recorded a few times. The genes are TRBV12-3 or TRBV12-4 and TRBJ2-2; weak D call: TRBD1 (5 bases). CDR3 length: 14 residues. The ends were cut back, 7 bases at V and 5 bases at J, with 14 bases in the middle. CDR3 sequence (DNA): TGTGCCAGCACCCTGGGGCGGCGGACCGGGGAGCTGTTTTTT. Translation gives CASTLGRRTGELFF.

V gene TRBV20-1 combines with J gene TRBJ1-3, with no clear D. The CDR3 runs 14 residues. Trimming pared 5 bases from V and 0 bases from J, leaving 11 bases between. The germline CDR1 and CDR2 sequences are DFQATT and SNEGSKA (reference sequence). CDR3 residues: CSASATNSGNTIYF. The CDR3, as DNA: TGCAGTGCTTCGGCCACCAACTCTGGAAACACCATATATTTT.

This clonotype was counted ten times or more. The J gene is TRBJ2-1, the V gene TRBV4-3; D tentatively reads TRBD1 or TRBD2 (5 bases each). CDR1 and CDR2 (germline): LGHNA, YSLEER. CDR3 length: 15 residues. The V end lost 0 bases, the J end lost 10 bases, and 16 bases lay between the germline ends. In nucleotides, the CDR3 is TGCGCCAGCAGCCAAGATAGGGTTGGGGGTCGGGAGCAGTTCTTC. This gives the protein CASSQDRVGGREQFF.

This clonotype occurred a few times. This chain uses TRBV6-6 with TRBJ2-7; D possibly uses TRBD1 or TRBD2 (5 bases each). There are 14 residues in the CDR3. The V end was cut by 8 bases, the J end by 3 bases, with 17 bases between. Germline CDR1 and CDR2: MNHNY and SVGAGI (reference sequence). The CDR3 loop reads CASGRSGTDYEQYV. CDR3 DNA: TGTGCCAGCGGCAGGTCCGGGACGGACTACGAGCAGTACGTC.

This clonotype showed up just a few times. The genes are TRBV20-1 and TRBJ1-4; 10 bases fit TRBD1. Germline CDR1 DFQATT, CDR2 SNEGSKA (reference sequence). CDR3 length: 14 amino acids. After removal of 1 base from V and 11 bases from J, the junction contained 7 bases not matched to a gene. CDR3 nucleotide sequence: TGCAGTGCTAGAGTCAGGGACAGGGGTTGGAAACTGTTTTTT. Translation gives CSARVRDRGWKLFF.

This clonotype was seen a handful of times. The chain recombines TRBV9 with TRBJ2-3; tentatively, D is TRBD1 (7 bases). CDR1 and CDR2 from the germline V gene are SGDLS and YYNGEE. V was trimmed by 2 bases and J by 3 bases, leaving 10 bases between them. The CDR3 runs to 14 residues. The chain's CDR3 is CASSVQGGTDTQYF. In nucleotides, the CDR3 is TGTGCCAGCAGCGTTCAGGGGGGAACAGATACGCAGTATTTT.

The rearrangement joins TRBV4-1 to TRBJ1-5; no clear D. V was cut by 0 bases and J by 6 bases, with 6 bases left in between. The CDR3 runs 13 residues. Germline CDR1 and CDR2: MGHRA and YSYEKL. The CDR3 nucleotides are TGCGCCAGCAGCCAAGAAATCCGTCAGCCCCAGCATTTT. As protein: CASSQEIRQPQHF.

The chain recombines TRBV6-6 with TRBJ2-2; a possible D gene is TRBD2 (6 bases). V lost 8 bases to trimming and J lost 1 base, with 8 bases between them. CDR1 MNHNY and CDR2 SVGAGI come from the germline V gene (reference sequence). There are 13 residues in the CDR3. The CDR3 sequence is CASPRGNTGELFF. In DNA form, the CDR3 reads TGTGCCAGCCCGCGGGGGAACACCGGGGAGCTGTTTTTT.

This clonotype came up a few times. The chain carries TRBV6-6 and TRBJ2-7; 10 bases are a match to TRBD1. The V segment lost 7 bases and the J segment 2 bases; nucleotides outside the gene matches: 11. The germline V gene has CDR1 MNHNY and CDR2 SVGAGI (reference sequence). The CDR3 has 16 residues. The CDR3 bases are TGTGCCAGCACCCCAGGACAGGGGGTTACCGCCTACGAGCAGTACTTC. This translates into CASTPGQGVTAYEQYF.

This chain joins TRBV4-3 and TRBJ1-2; D unresolved. Germline assignment: CDR1 LGHNA and CDR2 YSLEER. The CDR3 covers 16 residues. The V and J ends lost 3 bases and 6 bases respectively, with 20 bases between them. CDR3 DNA: TGCGCCAGCAGCCAGTACCTCAACAGCCCATACCATGGCTACACCTTC. Amino acid sequence: CASSQYLNSPYHGYTF.

This clonotype was seen repeatedly, ten times or more. This chain links TRBV7-2 with TRBJ1-2; unclear D gene. Germline CDR1 reads SGHTA; CDR2 reads FQGNSA. This CDR3 contains 16 residues. V dropped 3 bases and J dropped 5 bases, with 19 bases sitting between them. CDR3 DNA sequence: TGTGCCAGCAGCTTTACCGTTAACCCAGATTCATATGGCTACACCTTC. This gives the protein CASSFTVNPDSYGYTF.

In its sample, this clonotype was seen many times. V and J are TRBV5-4 and TRBJ1-1; perhaps TRBD1 as D (6 bases). The length of the CDR3 is 12 residues. With 5 bases removed from V and 1 base from J, the gap between germline ends came to 6 bases. Germline lookup yields CDR1 SGHNT and CDR2 YYREEE (reference sequence). The CDR3 nucleotides read TGTGCCAGCAGGGGACAGAACACTGAAGCTTTCTTT. Protein: CASRGQNTEAFF.

This chain links TRBV7-9 with TRBJ1-1, with D hard to call. The ends were cut back, 0 bases at V and 1 base at J, with 6 bases in the middle. The germline gives CDR1 SEHNR, CDR2 FQNEAQ (reference sequence). The CDR3 extends over 14 amino acids. CDR3 nucleotides: TGTGCCAGCAGCTTAGCGCAAAGGAACACTGAAGCTTTCTTT. It codes for CASSLAQRNTEAFF.

In this sample, this clonotype turned up a few times. This could be a read error, since a much larger clone is one nucleotide away. The chain recombines TRBV27 with TRBJ2-5; D might be TRBD1 or TRBD2, each matching 5 bases. Trimming left V 4 bases short and J 5 bases short, with 8 bases between. The germline V gene has CDR1 MNHEY and CDR2 SMNVEV (reference sequence). This CDR3 contains 12 residues. The CDR3 coding sequence is TGTGCCAGCAGTTCCTGGGGGGAGACCCAGTACTTC. The encoded protein is CASSSWGETQYF.

The chain has TRBV10-3 and TRBJ2-5; D may be TRBD1 (6 bases). The V and J ends lost 5 bases and 1 base respectively, with 8 bases between them. The CDR3 has 13 amino acids. In germline, CDR1 is ENHRY, CDR2 SYGVKD. The CDR3 reads CAISQGIQETQYF. Written as DNA, the CDR3 is TGTGCCATCAGTCAGGGGATCCAAGAGACCCAGTACTTC.

A few counts support this clonotype. The chain couples TRBV24-1 to TRBJ2-3; 11 nucleotides line up with TRBD2. Germline lookup yields CDR1 KGHDR and CDR2 SFDVKD. The length of the CDR3 is 16 residues. V shed 3 bases and J 4 bases; nucleotides not matched to a gene: 5. The CDR3 DNA reads TGTGCCACCAGTGATCCACTAGCGGGGGCCCCAGATACGCAGTATTTT. It yields the protein CATSDPLAGAPDTQYF.

This clonotype was recorded a few times. The J gene is TRBJ1-5, the V gene TRBV19; D call uncertain. Per germline, CDR1 LNHDA and CDR2 SQIVND (reference sequence). V lost 5 bases and J lost 0, with 20 bases in between. This CDR3 is 18 amino acids long. CDR3 protein: CASSVGRTNTYSNQPQHF. In DNA form, the CDR3 reads TGTGCCAGTAGTGTCGGACGGACCAACACGTATAGCAATCAGCCCCAGCATTTT.

This clonotype was counted between two and nine times. V gene TRBV20-1 combines with J gene TRBJ1-2; D uncertain. Per germline, CDR1 DFQATT and CDR2 SNEGSKA (reference sequence). The CDR3 runs to 12 residues. Between the trimmed V and J ends, which lost 5 bases and 3 bases, there was a span of 10 bases. CDR3 sequence (DNA): TGCAGTGCTGACGACGGCGACTATGGCTACACCTTC. This gives the protein CSADDGDYGYTF.

The chain employs TRBV12-3 or TRBV12-4 and TRBJ2-5; 10 nucleotides match TRBD1. CDR3 length equals 13 residues. V lost 5 bases to trimming and J lost 11 bases; unmatched junction nucleotides: 8. The CDR3 DNA is TGTGCCAGCAGTCGGACAGGGGGTAAAGTTCAGTACTTC. Its protein is CASSRTGGKVQYF.

Only a few counts were recorded for this clonotype. This rearrangement joins TRBV5-1 to TRBJ2-1; TRBD1 or TRBD2 may be the D gene (5 bases each). The CDR3 is made up of 18 amino acids. V was trimmed by 3 bases and J by 3 bases, leaving 22 bases between them. Per germline, CDR1 SGHRS and CDR2 YFSETQ. CDR3 nucleotides: TGCGCCAGCAGCTCGAGTCCGTGGGGGACGGGCCACTACAATGAGCAGTTCTTC. Translating it yields CASSSSPWGTGHYNEQFF.

The chain employs TRBV4-2 and TRBJ2-1; 8 nucleotides agree with TRBD2. This CDR3 has 20 residues. The germline V gene has CDR1 LGHNA and CDR2 YNFKEQ. V gave up 2 bases and J gave up 9 bases; unmatched junction bases: 24. The CDR3: CASSQPLGGGSGVGGFEQFF. CDR3 sequence (DNA): TGTGCCAGCAGCCAACCCCTCGGAGGGGGTAGCGGGGTAGGGGGTTTTGAGCAGTTCTTC.

The V call is TRBV2, the J call TRBJ1-2, with TRBD1 matching 7 bases. This CDR3 is built from 14 residues. The germline gives CDR1 SNHLY, CDR2 FYNNEI. The V and J ends lost 4 bases and 5 bases, in that order; junction bases with no gene match: 7. The CDR3 is CASSADRSVYGYTF. The CDR3 nucleotides read TGTGCCAGCAGTGCGGACAGGTCGGTATATGGCTACACCTTC. Complete variable domain (other parts from reference TRBV2 and TRBJ1-2): EPEVTQTPSHQVTQMGQEVILRCVPISNHLYFYWYRQILGQKVEFLVSFYNNEISEKSEIFDDQFSVERPDGSNFTLKIRSTKLEDSAMYFCASSADRSVYGYTFGSGTRLTVV.

This clonotype has only a few counts. The V and J genes are TRBV29-1 and TRBJ2-1, with D perhaps matching TRBD1 or TRBD2 (6 bases each). CDR1 is SQVTM, CDR2 ANQGSEA, per germline. The length of the CDR3 is 15 residues. V was trimmed by 4 bases and J by 0 bases, leaving 13 bases between them. CDR3: CSVAGAGSSYNEQFF. CDR3 in DNA: TGCAGCGTTGCGGGGGCCGGGAGCTCCTACAATGAGCAGTTCTTC.

This clonotype was seen a few times. The chain joins TRBV5-1 to TRBJ2-1; D tentatively fits TRBD1 or TRBD2 (5 bases each). CDR3 length: 15 residues. Trimming left V 0 bases short and J 10 bases short, with 17 bases between. Germline V gives CDR1 SGHRS, CDR2 YFSETQ. The CDR3 is CASSLGDPNRGEQFF. The CDR3 bases are TGCGCCAGCAGCTTGGGGGACCCCAACCGGGGAGAGCAGTTCTTC.

This clonotype was counted a few times. V gene TRBV28 combines with J gene TRBJ2-7; TRBD1 agrees at 8 bases. V lost 4 bases, J lost 6 bases, and 8 bases stayed unmatched. This CDR3 region has 14 residues. Looked up from germline, CDR1 is MDHEN and CDR2 is SYDVKM. Here the CDR3 reads CASSSQGALVEQYV. In DNA, the CDR3 is TGTGCCAGCAGTTCCCAGGGGGCGCTCGTCGAGCAGTACGTC.

This clonotype was recorded a few times. The rearrangement uses TRBV5-6 and TRBJ1-1; D call uncertain. The germline V and J ends were trimmed by 3 bases and 0 bases, with 6 bases remaining between them. Germline CDR1 SGHDT, CDR2 YYEEEE. This CDR3 has 13 amino acids. The chain's CDR3 is CASSSDVNTEAFF. CDR3 DNA: TGTGCCAGCAGCTCGGACGTGAACACTGAAGCTTTCTTT. The complete variable domain, with remaining parts taken from reference TRBV5-6 and TRBJ1-1, reads DAGVTQSPTHLIKTRGQQVTLRCSPKSGHDTVSWYQQALGQGPQFIFQYYEEEERQRGNFPDRFSGHQFPNYSSELNVNALLLGDSALYLCASSSDVNTEAFFGQGTRLTVV.

This clonotype appeared a few times. The chain joins TRBV20-1 to TRBJ2-5; D is perhaps TRBD2 (6 bases). V lost 5 bases, J lost 7 bases, and 14 bases lay in between. This CDR3 comprises 12 residues. CDR1 is DFQATT, CDR2 SNEGSKA, per germline (reference sequence). CDR3 region: CSAGAGYGTQYF. In nucleotides, the CDR3 is TGCAGTGCTGGGGCGGGGTACGGGACCCAGTACTTC.